A single sample is the source of the 25 T cell receptor beta chains below, sequenced in a study of T cell repertoires in cytomegalovirus infection. Their cognate antigens are unknown. TCRdb passed the reads through MiXCR, listing each CDR3 protein once. The table lists approximately 730,000 distinct CDR3 sequences, roughly 30% of them singletons. The source material was cultured PBMCs, sampled from culture after CMV antigen stimulation. These receptors were collected from a human donor in good health (CMV status not recorded). Some clones in this sample may be carry-over from other donors' samples.

This clonotype appeared a few times. J is TRBJ1-4 and V is TRBV10-3; 8 bases are shared with TRBD1. Unmatched junction bases numbered 5, after V lost 1 base and J lost 4 bases. Germline V CDR1 and CDR2: ENHRY, SYGVKD. This CDR3 is 16 amino acids long. CDR3 sequence reads: CAISEFVGQGNEKLFF. The CDR3 region has the DNA TGTGCCATCAGTGAGTTTGTTGGACAGGGTAATGAAAAACTGTTTTTT.

This clonotype was seen repeatedly, ten times or more. The chain uses TRBV7-2 and TRBJ2-7, with D possibly matching TRBD2 (7 bases). This CDR3 contains 16 residues. Trimming removed 5 bases from V and 2 bases from J, with 19 bases in between. Per germline, CDR1 SGHTA and CDR2 FQGNSA. CDR3 sequence reads: CASSPRGGGKTYEQYF. CDR3 DNA: TGTGCCAGCAGCCCAAGGGGGGGGGGCAAGACCTACGAGCAGTACTTC.

The chain is built from TRBV12-5 and TRBJ2-1; D is possibly TRBD2 (5 bases). The germline CDR1 and CDR2 sequences are LGHNT and FRNRAP. V was pared by 2 bases and J by 10 bases, with 12 bases between. The CDR3 has 13 residues. CDR3: CASGLLAPNEQFF. In DNA, the CDR3 is TGTGCTAGTGGTTTGCTAGCTCCTAACGAGCAGTTCTTC.

This clonotype showed up just once. The chain employs TRBV28 and TRBJ1-4, with a weak D call TRBD1 (6 bases). Germline V gene lookup returns CDR1 MDHEN and CDR2 SYDVKM. The CDR3 contains 12 residues. Trimming pared 8 bases from V and 6 bases from J, leaving 10 bases between. CDR3 sequence: CASGRGYEKLFF. The CDR3 DNA reads as TGTGCCAGCGGCAGGGGTTATGAAAAACTGTTTTTT.

This sequence joins TRBV2 and TRBJ2-3; 10 positions agree with TRBD1. CDR1 is SNHLY, CDR2 FYNNEI, per germline. Trimming took 3 bases from V and 6 from J; bases not matched to a gene: 6. This CDR3 has 15 amino acids. The CDR3 DNA reads TGTGCCAGCAGTGATGACAGGGGGCTTGAGGATACGCAGTATTTT. Translated: CASSDDRGLEDTQYF.

The sample holds a few counts of this clonotype. The chain joins TRBV20-1 to TRBJ2-3, with TRBD1 as a possible D gene (6 bases). The V gene's germline CDR1 is DFQATT and CDR2 SNEGSKA (reference sequence). This CDR3 is built from 12 residues. The V and J ends lost 5 bases and 4 bases respectively, with 10 bases between them. CDR3 protein: CSARRGPDTQYF. The CDR3 bases are TGCAGTGCTCGCAGGGGCCCAGATACGCAGTATTTT.

This clonotype showed up just a few times. This sequence joins TRBV24-1 and TRBJ1-2; TRBD1 agrees at 8 bases. This CDR3 region has 14 residues. CDR1 KGHDR and CDR2 SFDVKD come from the germline V gene. Unmatched junction bases numbered 3, after V lost 2 bases and J lost 5 bases. The DNA for the CDR3 is TGTGCCACCAGTGATTCCCGGACAGGGTATGGCTACACCTTC. Encoded protein: CATSDSRTGYGYTF.

The V call is TRBV5-1, the J call TRBJ1-1, with a tentative D call TRBD1 (5 bases). The CDR3 extends over 16 amino acids. Germline values: CDR1 SGHRS, CDR2 YFSETQ. Trimming left V 6 bases short and J 3 bases short, with 21 bases between. The CDR3 region has the DNA TGCGCCAGCAAAGAATTCGCGTCGGGGGGTGACACTGAAGCTTTCTTT. Translating gives CASKEFASGGDTEAFF.

The chain employs TRBV12-3 or TRBV12-4 and TRBJ2-7, with TRBD2 matching 8 bases. The CDR3 is 15 amino acids. The junction had 7 bases not matched to a gene; V was cut back by 3 bases and J by 3 bases. The CDR3 bases are TGTGCCAGCAGTTTCCTAGCGGGCGGGGACTACGAGCAGTACTTC. As protein: CASSFLAGGDYEQYF.

V usage is TRBV3-1 and J usage is TRBJ1-1, with D possibly matching TRBD1 (5 bases). V was clipped by 3 bases and J by 0 bases, with 8 bases between them. This CDR3 has 14 amino acids. Germline lookup yields CDR1 LGHDT and CDR2 YNNKEL (reference sequence). CDR3: CASSHRVMNTEAFF. DNA for the CDR3: TGTGCCAGCAGCCACAGGGTAATGAACACTGAAGCTTTCTTT.

This clonotype has a handful of counts. A much larger clone lies a single base off, so this may be a read error. J is TRBJ1-2 and V is TRBV12-3 or TRBV12-4; D is unclear. This CDR3 spans 12 amino acids. V was cut by 3 bases and J by 2 bases, with 4 bases left in between. CDR3 coding DNA: TGTGCCAGCAGTTTTTGGAACTATGGCTACACCTTC. Protein product: CASSFWNYGYTF.

The V call is TRBV12-3 or TRBV12-4, the J call TRBJ1-2; no reliable D call. The germline V and J ends were trimmed by 10 bases and 2 bases, with 8 bases remaining between them. The CDR3 sequence is 11 residues long. The CDR3 DNA reads TGTGCCACCGGCGAGAACTATGGCTACACCTTC. Protein product: CATGENYGYTF.

The chain links TRBV6-2 or TRBV6-3 to TRBJ2-2; D is unresolved. Germline loops: CDR1 MNHEY, CDR2 SVGEGT. V was cut by 2 bases and J by 3 bases, with 10 bases left in between. The CDR3 is 15 amino acids. The CDR3 DNA reads as TGTGCCAGCAGTTACGCCCCTAGGTACACCGGGGAGCTGTTTTTT. As protein: CASSYAPRYTGELFF.

The rearrangement uses TRBV18 and TRBJ1-5; 12 nucleotides align to TRBD1. Germline V gene sequence: CDR1 KGHSH, CDR2 LQKENI. V trimming: 3 bases; J trimming: 5 bases; junction bases outside the gene matches: 8. This CDR3 has 17 residues. Here the CDR3 DNA reads TGTGCCAGCTCACCGGGACAGGGGGCCTGGGGCCATCAGCCCCAGCATTTT. Protein: CASSPGQGAWGHQPQHF.

This clonotype has more than one count but fewer than ten. This chain joins TRBV2 and TRBJ1-6, with 8 bases identical to TRBD1. Germline CDR1 is SNHLY and CDR2 is FYNNEI. The CDR3 has 13 residues. Losses at the gene ends were 8 bases for V and 10 bases for J; bases not matched to a gene: 7. CDR3 DNA sequence: TGTGCCAGCGGAACAGGGGGACGGTCACCCCTCCACTTT. Its protein product is CASGTGGRSPLHF. The complete variable domain, with remaining parts taken from reference TRBV2 and TRBJ1-6, reads EPEVTQTPSHQVTQMGQEVILRCVPISNHLYFYWYRQILGQKVEFLVSFYNNEISEKSEIFDDQFSVERPDGSNFTLKIRSTKLEDSAMYFCASGTGGRSPLHFGNGTRLTVT.

The chain employs TRBV6-1 and TRBJ2-3; 12 bases map to TRBD2. Germline lookup yields CDR1 MNHNS and CDR2 SASEGT. CDR3 length equals 16 residues. Unmatched junction bases numbered 7, after V lost 3 bases and J lost 6 bases. CDR3: CASSEILAGGRDTQYF. CDR3 sequence (DNA): TGTGCCAGCAGTGAGATACTAGCGGGGGGACGGGATACGCAGTATTTT.

This clonotype was seen only once. V usage is TRBV10-3 and J usage is TRBJ2-2, with a tentative D call TRBD1 (6 bases). Trimming removed 4 bases from V and 5 bases from J, with 17 bases in between. The CDR3 spans 16 residues. The germline gives CDR1 ENHRY, CDR2 SYGVKD. CDR3 DNA: TGTGCCATCAGTGGAAGATCCGGGACATCGACCGGGGAGCTGTTTTTT. Translating it yields CAISGRSGTSTGELFF.

The CDR3 region is CASSPRTGRGYQPQHF. The CDR3 DNA follows: TGTGCCAGCAGCCCCCGGACAGGGAGGGGGTATCAGCCCCAGCATTTT. The chain joins TRBV7-2 to TRBJ1-5; TRBD1 agrees at 8 bases. The CDR3 spans 16 residues. V lost 5 bases, J lost 5 bases, and 11 bases stayed unmatched. Germline lookup yields CDR1 SGHTA and CDR2 FQGNSA.

Ten or more counts support this clonotype. The V call is TRBV6-6, the J call TRBJ1-5, with D possibly being TRBD1 (6 bases). The germline V and J ends were trimmed by 2 bases and 4 bases, with 6 bases remaining between them. Germline V gene lookup returns CDR1 MNHNY and CDR2 SVGAGI (reference sequence). This CDR3 contains 13 residues. The CDR3: CASSYQGNQPQHF. The CDR3, as DNA: TGTGCCAGCAGTTACCAGGGGAATCAGCCCCAGCATTTT.

This clonotype was seen only a few times. The V call is TRBV15, the J call TRBJ2-2; the D gene is possibly TRBD2 (5 bases). Germline-derived CDR1 and CDR2 are LNHNV and YYDKDF (reference sequence). V lost 0 bases to trimming and J lost 15 bases, with 17 bases between them. This CDR3 has 14 residues. CDR3 protein: CATSRDRVAGGVFF. The CDR3 DNA follows: TGTGCCACCAGCAGAGATCGGGTCGCGGGTGGGGTGTTTTTT. Full variable domain (rest looked up from reference TRBV15 and TRBJ2-2): DAMVIQNPRYQVTQFGKPVTLSCSQTLNHNVMYWYQQKSSQAPKLLFHYYDKDFNNEADTPDNFQSRRPNTSFCFLDIRSPGLGDTAMYLCATSRDRVAGGVFFGEGSRLTVL.

In its sample, this clonotype was seen once. This sequence joins TRBV12-3 or TRBV12-4 and TRBJ2-4, with D possibly being TRBD1 (6 bases). The germline V and J ends were trimmed by 6 bases and 8 bases, with 17 bases remaining between them. CDR3 size: 14 residues. CDR3 amino acids: CASSPPQGTDIQYF. CDR3 DNA sequence: TGTGCCAGCAGCCCTCCCCAGGGGACGGACATTCAGTACTTC.

There are a few counts of this clonotype. The V and J genes are TRBV7-9 and TRBJ1-2, with D unresolved. Germline V CDR1 and CDR2: SEHNR, FQNEAQ (reference sequence). The CDR3 extends over 14 amino acids. Between the trimmed V and J ends, which lost 6 bases and 4 bases, there was a span of 15 bases. CDR3 coding DNA: TGTGCCAGCAGGCCACCCATGACGGCCTATGGCTACACCTTC. Its protein product is CASRPPMTAYGYTF.

The J gene is TRBJ2-4, the V gene TRBV7-2; 10 bases match TRBD1. Unmatched junction bases numbered 2, after V lost 1 base and J lost 8 bases. The germline CDR1 and CDR2 sequences are SGHTA and FQGNSA. This CDR3 region has 14 residues. CDR3 sequence (DNA): TGTGCCAGCAGCTTAGTAGGGACAGGGGACATTCAGTACTTC. It encodes CASSLVGTGDIQYF.

The chain recombines TRBV5-4 with TRBJ2-3, with a weak D call TRBD1 (6 bases). The V end lost 5 bases, the J end lost 6 bases, and 13 bases lay between the germline ends. The CDR3 covers 13 residues. The V gene's germline CDR1 is SGHNT and CDR2 YYREEE (reference sequence). CDR3 amino acids: CASSLGQYDTQYF. CDR3 nucleotide sequence: TGTGCCAGCAGTTTAGGACAGTATGATACGCAGTATTTT.

This clonotype was recorded a few times. This sequence joins TRBV7-2 and TRBJ2-1; 10 positions agree with TRBD1. CDR1 and CDR2 (germline): SGHTA, FQGNSA. V trimming: 4 bases; J trimming: 6 bases; junction bases outside the gene matches: 3. This CDR3 region has 14 residues. CDR3 in DNA: TGTGCCAGCAGCTCCAGGACAGGGGGCAATGAGCAGTTCTTC. This encodes CASSSRTGGNEQFF.